One and the same sample provided the 24 T cell receptor beta chains below, sequenced in a study of cytomegalovirus exposure and HLA in healthy donors. With 60 Vbeta and 13 Jbeta primers, the PCR was carried out. This table comes from immunoSEQ multiplex PCR, and its TCRdb copy is limited to in-frame clones, with some not included. This sample has approximately 170,000 clones, with 70% to 75% found just once. The sequencing sample was made of PBMCs. These TCRs come from a man between 18 and 29 years old in good health and CMV-seropositive.

The gene calls are TRBV12-2 and TRBJ1-1; TRBD1 was called by the table and not checked on the DNA. TRBV12-2 is a pseudogene segment. The CDR3 has 16 amino acids. CDR3 in DNA: TGTGCAAGTCGCTCCATAAGAAGGGGGCGGGACACTGAAGCTTTCTTT. This codes for CASRSIRRGRDTEAFF.

V gene TRBV7-8 combines with J gene TRBJ2-7; perhaps TRBD1 as D (5 bases). This CDR3 has 11 amino acids. Trimming cost V 8 bases and J 4 bases, with 9 bases left between them. The germline CDR1 and CDR2 sequences are SGHVS and FQNEAQ. The CDR3 DNA sequence: TGTGCCAGCGGAACAGGATACGAGCAGTACGTC. It specifies CASGTGYEQYV.

This clone appeared a few times. This chain connects TRBV6-5 to TRBJ1-1; TRBD1 is a possible D gene (6 bases). V was clipped by 5 bases and J by 1 base, with 8 bases between them. The germline CDR1 and CDR2 sequences are MNHEY and SVGAGI. The CDR3 sequence is 13 residues long. The CDR3 spells CASSRGANTEAFF. CDR3 sequence (DNA): TGTGCCAGCAGTCGGGGGGCGAACACTGAAGCTTTCTTT.

The gene calls are TRBV7-9 and TRBJ1-1, with D maybe TRBD1 (5 bases). V lost 5 bases to trimming and J lost 5 bases, with 15 bases between them. In germline, CDR1 is SEHNR, CDR2 FQNEAQ (reference sequence). The CDR3 consists of 14 residues. The CDR3 bases are TGTGCCAGCAGCCCCCCCCTTGGGGCGACTGAAGCTTTCTTT. It encodes CASSPPLGATEAFF.

The chain combines TRBV29-1 with TRBJ1-1; the D is unclear. With 7 bases removed from V and 0 bases from J, the gap between germline ends came to 15 bases. The CDR3 totals 14 residues. Germline V gene lookup returns CDR1 SQVTM and CDR2 ANQGSEA. The CDR3 DNA is TGCAGCGCCCCACATGGGCAAATGAACACTGAAGCTTTCTTT. Protein sequence: CSAPHGQMNTEAFF. Variable domain in full (rest from reference TRBV29-1 and TRBJ1-1): SAVISQKPSRDICQRGTSLTIQCQVDSQVTMMFWYRQQPGQSLTLIATANQGSEATYESGFVIDKFPISRPNLTFSTLTVSNMSPEDSSIYLCSAPHGQMNTEAFFGQGTRLTVV.

This sequence joins TRBV4-2 and TRBJ1-4; no clear D. Trimming took 3 bases from V and 0 from J, leaving 8 bases between them. The CDR3 has 15 amino acids. Germline lookup yields CDR1 LGHNA and CDR2 YNFKEQ. The CDR3 here is CASSQSLATNEKLFF. CDR3 bases: TGTGCCAGCAGCCAGTCCCTCGCAACTAATGAAAAACTGTTTTTT.

This chain links TRBV25-1 with TRBJ2-3; D may be TRBD1 (6 bases). This CDR3 has 16 amino acids. The germline gives CDR1 MGHDK, CDR2 SYGVNS. The ends were cut back, 6 bases at V and 2 bases at J, with 18 bases in the middle. CDR3 protein: CASSPGQRRPTDTQYF. The CDR3 DNA sequence: TGTGCCAGCAGCCCCGGACAGAGGAGACCCACAGATACGCAGTATTTT.

This clone appeared once. The chain employs TRBV29-1 and TRBJ1-4; 8 positions agree with TRBD1. After removal of 4 bases from V and 8 bases from J, the junction contained 15 bases not matched to a gene. The CDR3 is made up of 16 amino acids. Germline V gene lookup returns CDR1 SQVTM and CDR2 ANQGSEA. Here the CDR3 reads CSVVSVIGQGREKLFF. The CDR3 DNA is TGCAGCGTTGTGTCGGTGATCGGACAGGGACGGGAAAAACTGTTTTTT.

This clone has just a few counts. The chain carries TRBV5-1 and TRBJ2-5, with 8 bases matching TRBD1. CDR3 length: 14 amino acids. After removal of 4 bases from V and 5 bases from J, the junction contained 7 bases not matched to a gene. Germline CDR1 is SGHRS and CDR2 is YFSETQ. CDR3 DNA sequence: TGCGCCAGCAGCCAGGGGGCGACCTTGGAGACCCAGTACTTC. It translates to CASSQGATLETQYF.

CDR3 region: CASSPPERVETQYF. CDR3 coding DNA: TGTGCCAGCTCACCACCGGAGAGGGTGGAGACCCAGTACTTC. The rearrangement links TRBV18 to TRBJ2-5; D perhaps matches TRBD2 (5 bases). Germline values: CDR1 KGHSH, CDR2 LQKENI. V shed 0 bases and J shed 5 bases, with 10 bases lying between them. The CDR3 covers 14 residues.

This chain joins TRBV30 and TRBJ2-3; unclear D gene. Germline V CDR1 and CDR2: GTSNPN, SVGIG (reference sequence). CDR3 length equals 12 residues. The ends were cut back, 0 bases at V and 8 bases at J, with 9 bases in the middle. CDR3 DNA: TGTGCCTGGAGTGTACGTCTAGTTACGCAGTATTTT. It yields the protein CAWSVRLVTQYF.

The rearrangement uses TRBV7-9 and TRBJ1-1, with D maybe TRBD1 (6 bases). CDR1 and CDR2 from the germline V gene are SEHNR and FQNEAQ (reference sequence). The CDR3 sequence is 17 residues long. Trimming left V 2 bases short and J 1 base short, with 17 bases between. This CDR3 reads CASSLSITVTGNTEAFF. In DNA form, the CDR3 reads TGTGCCAGCAGCTTATCAATTACCGTGACAGGGAACACTGAAGCTTTCTTT. The whole variable domain, remainder taken from reference TRBV7-9 and TRBJ1-1, is DTGVSQNPRHKITKRGQNVTFRCDPISEHNRLYWYRQTLGQGPEFLTYFQNEAQLEKSRLLSDRFSAERPKGSFSTLEIQRTEQGDSAMYLCASSLSITVTGNTEAFFGQGTRLTVV.

The chain combines TRBV5-4 with TRBJ1-2; 7 nucleotides match TRBD1. Looked up from germline, CDR1 is SGHNT and CDR2 is YYREEE (reference sequence). V was pared by 5 bases and J by 3 bases, with 10 bases of the junction left unmatched. The CDR3 is 15 residues long. CDR3 in DNA: TGTGCCAGCAGACCAGACAACAGGGGCTACTATGGCTACACCTTC. This translates into CASRPDNRGYYGYTF. Full variable domain (missing parts from reference TRBV5-4 and TRBJ1-2): ETGVTQSPTHLIKTRGQQVTLRCSSQSGHNTVSWYQQALGQGPQFIFQYYREEENGRGNFPPRFSGLQFPNYSSELNVNALELDDSALYLCASRPDNRGYYGYTFGSGTRLTVV.

V gene TRBV5-1 combines with J gene TRBJ2-1; 9 bases fit TRBD2. V trimming: 0 bases; J trimming: 8 bases; junction bases outside the gene matches: 6. Germline values: CDR1 SGHRS, CDR2 YFSETQ. This CDR3 is built from 15 residues. The CDR3 spells CASSLVFGGRDEQFF. The CDR3 DNA reads as TGCGCCAGCAGCTTGGTGTTTGGCGGGAGGGATGAGCAGTTCTTC.

Note on this clone: The junction shows a germline mismatch at one end, possibly a read error. The chain is built from TRBV5-1 and TRBJ2-1; 8 bases map to TRBD2. The germline V gene has CDR1 SGHRS and CDR2 YFSETQ. CDR3 length equals 11 residues. This CDR3 is CASSLGTSPIF. The CDR3 nucleotides read TGCGCCAGCAGCTTGGGGACTAGCCCAATCTTC.

V usage is TRBV4-1 and J usage is TRBJ2-1; D is unclear. Deletions cut 1 base from V and 7 bases from J, with 8 bases between. Germline loops: CDR1 MGHRA, CDR2 YSYEKL. The CDR3 spans 13 residues. The CDR3 DNA reads as TGCGCCAGCAGCCAAGTCGGGTTGAATGAGCAGTTCTTC. Its translation: CASSQVGLNEQFF.

The chain links TRBV5-7 to TRBJ2-3; the match to TRBD2 covers 9 bases. TRBV5-7 is flagged as an ORF with uncertain function. The CDR3 runs to 18 residues. V lost 1 base to trimming and J lost 5 bases; unmatched junction nucleotides: 14. As DNA, the CDR3 is TGTGCCAGCAGCTTGCGGGTGCGGGGGGGCCCCGAGGGAGATACGCAGTATTTT. Protein: CASSLRVRGGPEGDTQYF.

This clone appeared a few times. This chain connects TRBV7-2 to TRBJ1-1, with D maybe TRBD1 (5 bases). Germline CDR1 and CDR2: SGHTA and FQGNSA. The CDR3 is 12 residues long. V dropped 6 bases and J dropped 7 bases, with 12 bases sitting between them. The CDR3 coding sequence is TGTGCCAGCAGACGCTGGCAGGGTGAAGCTTTCTTT. This sequence encodes CASRRWQGEAFF.

This chain links TRBV5-6 with TRBJ1-2; tentatively, D is TRBD1 (5 bases). CDR1 SGHDT and CDR2 YYEEEE come from the germline V gene. CDR3 length: 13 residues. The ends were cut back, 4 bases at V and 8 bases at J, with 15 bases in the middle. CDR3 nucleotides: TGTGCCAGCAGCCTTGACAGATTTCACGGCTACACCTTC. Its translation is CASSLDRFHGYTF.

This clone has more than one count but fewer than ten. The genes are TRBV5-1 and TRBJ1-1, with D perhaps TRBD1 (6 bases). V dropped 0 bases and J dropped 5 bases, with 11 bases sitting between them. The CDR3 is 14 amino acids. The germline gives CDR1 SGHRS, CDR2 YFSETQ. CDR3 region: CASSLEGGRTEAFF. Written as DNA, the CDR3 is TGCGCCAGCAGCTTGGAGGGGGGGAGGACTGAAGCTTTCTTT.

The chain has TRBV19 and TRBJ2-7; D perhaps matches TRBD2 (6 bases). The germline V gene encodes CDR1 LNHDA and CDR2 SQIVND (reference sequence). This CDR3 region has 12 residues. The V and J ends lost 9 bases and 3 bases respectively, with 12 bases between them. CDR3: CARGGVFYEQYV. CDR3 DNA sequence: TGTGCCAGGGGGGGAGTTTTCTACGAGCAGTACGTC.

This sequence joins TRBV11-3 and TRBJ2-5, with TRBD1 matching over 9 bases. Unmatched junction bases numbered 10, after V lost 5 bases and J lost 6 bases. There are 15 residues in the CDR3. From germline, CDR1 is SGHNT and CDR2 YENEEA. The CDR3, as DNA: TGTGCCAGCAGCCGACAGGGGGGGATAATAAAGACCCAGTACTTC. It translates to CASSRQGGIIKTQYF.

The CDR3 DNA reads as TGTGCCAGCAGCTCGCGTAGCACTGAAGCTTTCTTT. Its translation: CASSSRSTEAFF. The genes are TRBV5-5 and TRBJ1-1; D uncertain. The germline CDR1 and CDR2 sequences are SGHKS and YYEKEE (reference sequence). Between the trimmed V and J ends, which lost 3 bases and 4 bases, there was a span of 7 bases. The length of the CDR3 is 12 residues. Combining the CDR3 with reference TRBV5-5 and TRBJ1-1 gives the whole variable domain DAGVTQSPTHLIKTRGQQVTLRCSPISGHKSVSWYQQVLGQGPQFIFQYYEKEERGRGNFPDRFSARQFPNYSSELNVNALLLGDSALYLCASSSRSTEAFFGQGTRLTVV.

CDR3: CASSVDRLTGELFF. CDR3 nucleotides: TGTGCCAGCAGTGTAGACAGGTTGACCGGGGAGCTGTTTTTT. The rearrangement links TRBV25-1 to TRBJ2-2, with D possibly matching TRBD1 (6 bases). Trimming took off 4 bases at V and 5 bases at J, with 11 bases between the two ends. Germline CDR1 reads MGHDK; CDR2 reads SYGVNS. The length of the CDR3 is 14 residues.